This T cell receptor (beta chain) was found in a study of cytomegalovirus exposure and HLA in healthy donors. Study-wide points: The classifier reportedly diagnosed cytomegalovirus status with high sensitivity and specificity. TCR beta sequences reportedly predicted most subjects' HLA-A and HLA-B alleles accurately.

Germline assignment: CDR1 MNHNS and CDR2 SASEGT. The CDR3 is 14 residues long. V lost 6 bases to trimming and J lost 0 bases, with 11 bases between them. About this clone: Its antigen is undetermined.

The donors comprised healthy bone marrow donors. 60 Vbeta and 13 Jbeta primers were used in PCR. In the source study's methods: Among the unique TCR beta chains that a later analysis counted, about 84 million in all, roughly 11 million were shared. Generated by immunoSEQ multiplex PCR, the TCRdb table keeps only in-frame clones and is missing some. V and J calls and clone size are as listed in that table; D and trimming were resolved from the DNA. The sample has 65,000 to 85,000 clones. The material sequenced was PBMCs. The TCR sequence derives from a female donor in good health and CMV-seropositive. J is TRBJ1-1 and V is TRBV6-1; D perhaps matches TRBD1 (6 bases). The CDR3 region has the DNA TGTGCCAGCAGCCCAGGGACAATGAACACTGAAGCTTTCTTT. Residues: CASSPGTMNTEAFF.